What follows are 26 T cell receptor beta chains derived from one specimen sequenced in a study of T cells in Graves' hyperthyroidism and ophthalmopathy. The investigators amplified TCR beta CDR3 regions from RNA transcripts. Carried out on the TCR CDR3, a first-round RT-PCR used the HTBI primer set. MiXCR, run by TCRdb on the multiplex PCR reads, gives a single entry per CDR3 protein. There are fewer than 900,000 distinct CDR3 sequences in the sample; approximately 18% occur only once, and approximately 16% lies in the top ten. Specimen: blood. All receptors come from a woman aged 45 to 65 with Graves' hyperthyroidism that later progressed to Graves' ophthalmopathy.

The genes are TRBV6-1 and TRBJ1-5, with D perhaps matching TRBD1 (5 bases). Looked up from germline, CDR1 is MNHNS and CDR2 is SASEGT. V gave up 5 bases and J gave up 6 bases, with 17 bases separating them. This CDR3 spans 15 amino acids. The CDR3 sequence is CASSMRAGGPQPQHF. Written as DNA, the CDR3 is TGTGCCAGCAGTATGCGGGCGGGGGGTCCTCAGCCCCAGCATTTT.

The J gene is TRBJ1-5, the V gene TRBV4-1; unclear D gene. V was clipped by 6 bases and J by 2 bases, with 14 bases between them. The CDR3 is made up of 15 amino acids. The germline V gene encodes CDR1 MGHRA and CDR2 YSYEKL. Here the CDR3 reads CASRPEDRGNQPQHF. Here the CDR3 DNA reads TGCGCCAGCAGACCAGAGGATCGGGGCAATCAGCCCCAGCATTTT.

This clonotype was seen many times. The rearrangement links TRBV15 to TRBJ2-3; TRBD1 might be the D (5 bases). This CDR3 has 15 amino acids. Trimming left V 4 bases short and J 1 base short, with 12 bases between. CDR1 LNHNV and CDR2 YYDKDF come from the germline V gene (reference sequence). CDR3 DNA sequence: TGTGCCACCAGCACCCGCCTAGGGGGCACAGATACGCAGTATTTT. It yields the protein CATSTRLGGTDTQYF.

CDR3 DNA sequence: TGTGCCAGCTCACTTGCGCGGGCCCGGTCACAGTATTTT. It is translated as CASSLARARSQYF. This rearrangement joins TRBV18 to TRBJ2-3; D possibly corresponds to TRBD2 (5 bases). CDR3 size: 13 residues. V lost 4 bases and J 12 bases, leaving 17 bases between the germline ends. The V gene's germline CDR1 is KGHSH and CDR2 LQKENI. The whole variable domain, remainder taken from reference TRBV18 and TRBJ2-3, is NAGVMQNPRHLVRRRGQEARLRCSPMKGHSHVYWYRQLPEEGLKFMVYLQKENIIDESGMPKERFSAEFPKEGPSILRIQQVVRGDSAAYFCASSLARARSQYFGPGTRLTVL.

This clonotype has a handful of counts. The chain has TRBV30 and TRBJ1-6, with TRBD1 identical over 10 bases. The V gene end was trimmed by 6 bases and the J gene end by 8 bases; junction bases not matched to a gene: 16. This CDR3 region has 17 residues. CDR1 is GTSNPN, CDR2 SVGIG, per germline (reference sequence). In DNA, the CDR3 is TGTGCCTGTAAATTCGACCGGGACAGGGGTGATTATTCACCCCTCCACTTT. It encodes CACKFDRDRGDYSPLHF.

This clonotype occurred many times. V usage is TRBV12-3 or TRBV12-4 and J usage is TRBJ2-7; D is unresolved. CDR3 length equals 11 residues. V was clipped by 4 bases and J by 4 bases, with 5 bases between them. This CDR3 is CASSSLYEQYF. The DNA of the CDR3 is TGTGCCAGCAGTTCCTTATACGAGCAGTACTTC.

This clonotype has only a few counts. This chain connects TRBV25-1 to TRBJ1-4; 12 positions agree with TRBD1. The CDR3 length is 16 residues. Germline-derived CDR1 and CDR2 are MGHDK and SYGVNS. V gave up 2 bases and J gave up 8 bases; unmatched junction bases: 6. CDR3 residues: CASSEGTGGVWEKLFF. CDR3 coding DNA: TGTGCCAGCAGTGAAGGGACAGGGGGCGTATGGGAAAAACTGTTTTTT.

Many counts were recorded for this clonotype. This chain uses TRBV2 with TRBJ2-7; no definite D call. V was cut by 6 bases and J by 0 bases, with 6 bases left in between. The CDR3 is 12 amino acids. The germline CDR1 and CDR2 sequences are SNHLY and FYNNEI. CDR3 bases: TGTGCCAGCAGCATCAGCTCCTACGAGCAGTACTTC. Translation gives CASSISSYEQYF.

The chain employs TRBV3-1 and TRBJ2-1; 8 bases fit TRBD2. CDR1 is LGHDT, CDR2 YNNKEL, per germline (reference sequence). The trim removed 0 bases at V and 2 bases at J, leaving 6 bases unmatched. The CDR3 is made up of 17 amino acids. CDR3 in amino acids: CASSQDWAGGPYNEQFF. CDR3 nucleotides: TGTGCCAGCAGCCAAGATTGGGCGGGGGGCCCCTACAATGAGCAGTTCTTC.

The chain couples TRBV20-1 to TRBJ2-7; no firm D call. CDR1 DFQATT and CDR2 SNEGSKA come from the germline V gene (reference sequence). This CDR3 is built from 14 residues. The V end lost 0 bases, the J end lost 4 bases, and 13 bases lay between the germline ends. CDR3 region: CSARDALESYEQYF. In DNA form, the CDR3 reads TGCAGTGCTAGAGATGCGCTAGAATCTTACGAGCAGTACTTC.

The rearrangement uses TRBV7-3 and TRBJ2-3; TRBD1 matches at 8 bases. Germline V CDR1 and CDR2: SGHTA, FQGTGA. V shed 6 bases and J 6 bases; nucleotides not matched to a gene: 8. This CDR3 contains 14 residues. As DNA, the CDR3 is TGTGCCAGCAGTACCGGGACAGGAGGGGATACGCAGTATTTT. This gives the protein CASSTGTGGDTQYF.

This clonotype was seen repeatedly, ten times or more. CDR3 sequence (DNA): TGCAGTGCTGGGGTCATTGGCGGGGCTATAGCCAAAAACATTCAGTACTTC. Translating gives CSAGVIGGAIAKNIQYF. This chain links TRBV20-1 with TRBJ2-4; a possible D gene is TRBD2 (6 bases). With 5 bases removed from V and 0 bases from J, the gap between germline ends came to 20 bases. Looked up from germline, CDR1 is DFQATT and CDR2 is SNEGSKA (reference sequence). The CDR3 consists of 17 residues.

This clonotype occurred a few times. The chain uses TRBV24-1 and TRBJ2-2, with D perhaps matching TRBD1 or TRBD2 (5 bases each). This CDR3 contains 17 residues. Trimming took off 4 bases at V and 0 bases at J, with 14 bases between the two ends. From germline, CDR1 is KGHDR and CDR2 SFDVKD. The CDR3: CATSDHRGASNTGELFF. CDR3 sequence (DNA): TGTGCCACCAGTGACCACCGAGGGGCATCGAACACCGGGGAGCTGTTTTTT.

This clonotype was counted many times. The rearrangement uses TRBV3-1 and TRBJ1-1; D is unresolved. This CDR3 comprises 15 residues. Trimming left V 1 base short and J 2 bases short, with 11 bases between. CDR1 LGHDT and CDR2 YNNKEL come from the germline V gene (reference sequence). For the CDR3, the DNA is TGTGCCAGCAGCCAAGGAATCGTTCTAAACACTGAAGCTTTCTTT. Its translation: CASSQGIVLNTEAFF.

This clonotype appeared many times. This chain joins TRBV2 and TRBJ2-1; 12 nucleotides line up with TRBD2. Germline loops: CDR1 SNHLY, CDR2 FYNNEI. The trim removed 10 bases at V and 4 bases at J, leaving 8 bases unmatched. This CDR3 has 15 amino acids. The CDR3 protein is CATYRTSGDYNEQFF. For the CDR3, the DNA is TGTGCCACTTATAGGACTAGCGGGGATTACAATGAGCAGTTCTTC.

This clonotype was detected many times. The chain carries TRBV11-2 and TRBJ2-1; 7 bases line up with TRBD1. V lost 3 bases to trimming and J lost 3 bases; unmatched junction nucleotides: 2. Germline values: CDR1 SGHAT, CDR2 FQNNGV. The CDR3 consists of 14 residues. CDR3 protein: CASSLAGGYNEQFF. The CDR3 bases are TGTGCCAGCAGCTTGGCAGGGGGCTACAATGAGCAGTTCTTC.

This clonotype has a count of ten or more. J is TRBJ1-5 and V is TRBV2; possible D gene TRBD1, 6 bases. This CDR3 is 14 amino acids long. Deletions cut 8 bases from V and 1 base from J, with 12 bases between. Germline loops: CDR1 SNHLY, CDR2 FYNNEI. The CDR3 bases are TGTGCCAGCCGTAACAGGGTAAGCAATCAGCCCCAGCATTTT. Its translation: CASRNRVSNQPQHF.

This clonotype was counted between two and nine times. The V gene is TRBV19, the J gene TRBJ2-1; 8 bases line up with TRBD2. With 6 bases clipped from V and 9 bases from J, the junction kept 16 bases outside the gene matches. There are 16 residues in the CDR3. In germline, CDR1 is LNHDA, CDR2 SQIVND (reference sequence). DNA for the CDR3: TGTGCCAGTAGATACACCTCCACGGGGGGGGGGGGTGAGCAGTTCTTC. Translation gives CASRYTSTGGGGEQFF.

This chain uses TRBV19 with TRBJ1-1; TRBD1 matches 9 bases. V lost 6 bases and J lost 0; bases outside the gene matches: 14. This CDR3 spans 18 amino acids. The germline gives CDR1 LNHDA, CDR2 SQIVND (reference sequence). The CDR3 loop is CASSRTAGQGLLNTEAFF. CDR3 DNA sequence: TGTGCCAGTAGCCGAACGGCGGGACAGGGTCTTCTGAACACTGAAGCTTTCTTT.

In the case of this clonotype: One end of the junction is discordant with germline, which a read error may explain. The chain combines TRBV3-1 with TRBJ2-1; tentatively, D is TRBD2 (5 bases). CDR3 length equals 15 residues. Germline values: CDR1 LGHDT, CDR2 YNNKEL (reference sequence). The DNA for the CDR3 is TGTGCCAGCAGCCAAGAGACTAATCCCTACAATGGGCAGTTCTTC. Translating gives CASSQETNPYNGQFF.

This clonotype came up many times. This chain connects TRBV12-3 or TRBV12-4 to TRBJ2-5, with a possible D match to TRBD1 (5 bases). The V end was cut by 6 bases, the J end by 1 base, with 12 bases between. The CDR3 covers 14 residues. The CDR3 coding sequence is TGTGCCAGCAGCCTGACAGTGGTCCAAGAGACCCAGTACTTC. The encoded protein is CASSLTVVQETQYF.

This clonotype was recorded a few times. This rearrangement joins TRBV3-1 to TRBJ2-7; the D is unclear. The CDR3 has 14 amino acids. V was pared by 3 bases and J by 7 bases, with 16 bases between. The germline V gene has CDR1 LGHDT and CDR2 YNNKEL (reference sequence). CDR3 region: CASSHNLRLMEQYF. DNA for the CDR3: TGTGCCAGCAGCCACAACCTGAGGTTGATGGAGCAGTACTTC.

This clonotype was seen at least ten times. The V and J genes are TRBV18 and TRBJ1-2; D is possibly TRBD1 (6 bases). The CDR3 is 13 residues long. The germline V gene encodes CDR1 KGHSH and CDR2 LQKENI. The V and J ends lost 3 bases and 6 bases respectively, with 11 bases between them. The CDR3 loop is CASSPNREDGYTF. In DNA form, the CDR3 reads TGTGCCAGCTCACCCAACAGGGAGGATGGCTACACCTTC.

This clonotype was seen at least ten times. This sequence joins TRBV27 and TRBJ2-6; D ambiguous. The CDR3 length is 13 residues. Per the germline V gene, CDR1 is MNHEY and CDR2 is SMNVEV (reference sequence). Trimming took 6 bases from V and 1 from J, leaving 4 bases between them. The CDR3 region is CASSFSGANVLTF. In DNA, the CDR3 is TGTGCCAGCAGCTTTTCTGGGGCCAACGTCCTGACTTTC.

A few counts support this clonotype. V usage is TRBV6-1 and J usage is TRBJ2-1, with 7 bases that match TRBD1. Looked up from germline, CDR1 is MNHNS and CDR2 is SASEGT. The CDR3 loop spans 13 amino acids. Trimming at V came to 6 bases and at J to 9 bases, leaving 8 bases not matched to a gene. Here the CDR3 reads CASSPDRASEQFF. The CDR3, as DNA: TGTGCCAGCAGCCCCGACAGGGCGAGTGAGCAGTTCTTC.

The chain is built from TRBV2 and TRBJ2-3, with no clear D. The CDR3 is 12 residues long. V was clipped by 7 bases and J by 2 bases, with 7 bases between them. Per germline, CDR1 SNHLY and CDR2 FYNNEI. The chain's CDR3 is CASNRITDTQYF. CDR3 DNA sequence: TGTGCCAGCAACAGAATCACAGATACGCAGTATTTT. Full variable domain (missing parts from reference TRBV2 and TRBJ2-3): EPEVTQTPSHQVTQMGQEVILRCVPISNHLYFYWYRQILGQKVEFLVSFYNNEISEKSEIFDDQFSVERPDGSNFTLKIRSTKLEDSAMYFCASNRITDTQYFGPGTRLTVL.